The next 2 T cell receptor beta chains were all read from a single sample in a study of identical twins. Using its own MiXCR run on the 5' RACE reads, TCRdb lists one record per CDR3 protein. The sample lists 250,000 to 300,000 distinct CDR3 sequences, about 8% seen once, with about 3% in the top ten. This sample was also put to use in a study of yellow fever vaccine responses in identical twins.

The source material was CD8+ T cells sorted from blood. The receptors originated from a woman aged 18-29 years in good health.

V usage is TRBV6-5 and J usage is TRBJ2-5; TRBD2 might be the D (5 bases). This CDR3 region has 17 residues. V was shortened by 1 base and J by 5 bases, with 20 bases between the two germline ends. CDR1 and CDR2 (germline): MNHEY, SVGAGI. This chain's CDR3 is CASSYFGGPDSSETQYF. In nucleotides, the CDR3 is TGTGCCAGCAGTTACTTTGGTGGTCCGGACTCCTCCGAGACCCAGTACTTC.

V is TRBV6-5 and J is TRBJ2-7; D perhaps matches TRBD2 (5 bases). The V end lost 2 bases, the J end lost 0 bases, and 8 bases lay between the germline ends. Per the germline V gene, CDR1 is MNHEY and CDR2 is SVGAGI. The CDR3 sequence is 14 residues long. CDR3 coding DNA: TGTGCCAGCAGTTACGGGGAGAGCTCCTACGAGCAGTACTTC. Its translation is CASSYGESSYEQYF.